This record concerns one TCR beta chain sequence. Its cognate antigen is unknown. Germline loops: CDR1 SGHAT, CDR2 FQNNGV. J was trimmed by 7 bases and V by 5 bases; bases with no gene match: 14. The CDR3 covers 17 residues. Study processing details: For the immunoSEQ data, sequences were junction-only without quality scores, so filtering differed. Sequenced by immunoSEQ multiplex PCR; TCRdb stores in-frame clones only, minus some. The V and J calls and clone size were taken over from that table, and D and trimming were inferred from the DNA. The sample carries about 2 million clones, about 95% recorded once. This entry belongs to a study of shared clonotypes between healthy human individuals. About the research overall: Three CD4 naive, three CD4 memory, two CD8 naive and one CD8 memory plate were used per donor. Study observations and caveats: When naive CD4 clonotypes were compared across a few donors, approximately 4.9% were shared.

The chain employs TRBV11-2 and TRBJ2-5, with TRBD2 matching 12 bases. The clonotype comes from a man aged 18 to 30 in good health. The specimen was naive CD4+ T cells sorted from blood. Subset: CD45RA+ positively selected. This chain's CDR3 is CASSQGLAGPLGATQYF. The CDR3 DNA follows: TGTGCCAGCAGCCAAGGACTAGCGGGGCCTCTGGGGGCGACCCAGTACTTC.